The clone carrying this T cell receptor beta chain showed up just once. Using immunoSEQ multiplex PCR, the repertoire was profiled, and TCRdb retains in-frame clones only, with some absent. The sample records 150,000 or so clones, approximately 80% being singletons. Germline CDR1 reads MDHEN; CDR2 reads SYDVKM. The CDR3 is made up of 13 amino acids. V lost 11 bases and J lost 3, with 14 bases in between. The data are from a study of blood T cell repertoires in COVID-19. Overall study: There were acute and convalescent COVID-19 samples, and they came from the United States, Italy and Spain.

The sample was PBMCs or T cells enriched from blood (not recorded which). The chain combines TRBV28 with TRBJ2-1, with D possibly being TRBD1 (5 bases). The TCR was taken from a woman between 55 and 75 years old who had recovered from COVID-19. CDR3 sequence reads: CAAQGISYNEQFF. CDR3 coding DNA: TGTGCCGCGCAGGGTATAAGCTACAATGAGCAGTTCTTC.